This TCR beta chain was identified during a study of blood T cells in healthy people across ages. Germline CDR1 reads SGHTA; CDR2 reads FQGNSA. V dropped 0 bases and J dropped 1 base, with 10 bases sitting between them. The CDR3 is 16 residues long. Whole-study results and caveats: A strong correlation between TCR beta diversity and naive T cell percentage was seen.

On this clonotype itself: The antigen is unknown.

A sample-barcoded 5' primer and a J-beta primer mix were used in a second PCR of roughly 7 to 12 cycles. TCRdb reprocessed the 5' RACE reads via MiXCR and lists one record per CDR3 protein. The table has about 730,000 distinct CDR3 sequences, roughly two fifths seen once. Sequenced input: blood. The receptor's source is a woman aged 55-69 years in good health. The rearrangement joins TRBV7-2 to TRBJ1-5, with D uncertain. Written as DNA, the CDR3 is TGTGCCAGCAGCTTAGCAGGGTCCTTCAGCAATCAGCCCCAGCATTTT. Translation gives CASSLAGSFSNQPQHF.